This T cell receptor (beta chain) was sequenced for a study of cytomegalovirus exposure and HLA in healthy donors. Study observations and caveats: In a later analysis, at a false discovery rate of 0.05, about 15,000 TCR beta sequences were associated with HLA alleles. Likely technical artifact: a cluster of highly shared sequence variants. Common viral pathogens seemed, in a later analysis, to connect with several of the most significant clusters.

The junction had 5 bases not matched to a gene; V was cut back by 2 bases and J by 6 bases. Germline V CDR1 and CDR2: SGHTA, FQGNSA. There are 15 residues in the CDR3. Of note for this clone: The antigen is unknown.

The PCR employed 60 Vbeta primers together with 13 Jbeta primers. Produced via immunoSEQ multiplex PCR; TCRdb's table is partial and in-frame only. The sample lists 45,000 to 55,000 clones; around 81% were seen once. The sequence came from a man aged 30 to 45 in good health and CMV-seropositive. Sequencing was done on a sample of PBMCs. The chain combines TRBV7-2 with TRBJ2-2, with 8 bases identical to TRBD2. The CDR3 is CASSLIGGAAGELFF. The CDR3 DNA is TGTGCCAGCAGCTTAATCGGGGGGGCCGCCGGGGAGCTGTTTTTT. The variable domain in full, completed from reference TRBV7-2 and TRBJ2-2, reads GAGVSQSPSNKVTEKGKDVELRCDPISGHTALYWYRQSLGQGLEFLIYFQGNSAPDKSGLPSDRFSAERTGGSVSTLTIQRTQQEDSAVYLCASSLIGGAAGELFFGEGSRLTVL.